This T cell receptor beta chain emerged from a study of breast tumors, draining lymph nodes, adjacent tissues. Study-level points and caveats: Compared with basal-like, luminal-like tumors shared significantly more repertoire with nontumor tissue. Data fit most tumor T cells coming from lymph node, expanding in tumor.

The germline V gene has CDR1 MNHEY and CDR2 SVGAGI. The CDR3 loop spans 12 amino acids. Trimming pared 5 bases from V and 4 bases from J, leaving 6 bases between. One entry per CDR3 protein results from TCRdb running MiXCR on the multiplex PCR reads. This table holds some 100,000 distinct CDR3 sequences, about 20% found once. This clonotype was detected many times. Its specificity is not known. Samples came from axillary lymph nodes draining the breast cancer. This clonotype was sampled from a female donor with breast cancer. Some clones in this sample may be carry-over from other donors' samples. This sequence joins TRBV6-5 and TRBJ1-3; D remains ambiguous. The specimen was axillary lymph node tissue. The CDR3: CASSGGGNTIYF. The DNA for the CDR3 is TGTGCCAGCAGTGGTGGGGGAAACACCATATATTTT.